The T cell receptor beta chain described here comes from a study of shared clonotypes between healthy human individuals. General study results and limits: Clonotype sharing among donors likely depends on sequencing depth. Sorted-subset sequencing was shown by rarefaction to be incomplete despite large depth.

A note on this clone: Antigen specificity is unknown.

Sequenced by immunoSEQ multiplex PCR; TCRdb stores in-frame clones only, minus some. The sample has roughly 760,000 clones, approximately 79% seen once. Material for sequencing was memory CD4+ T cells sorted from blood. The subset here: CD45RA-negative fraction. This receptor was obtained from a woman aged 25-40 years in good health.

CDR3 amino acids: CASSPQGSSRGEQYF. CDR3 DNA: TGTGCCAGCAGCCCCCAGGGATCCTCCCGGGGCGAGCAGTACTTC. The chain combines TRBV7-3 with TRBJ2-7; either TRBD1 or TRBD2 may fit D (5 bases each). Germline CDR1 reads SGHTA; CDR2 reads FQGTGA. CDR3 length equals 15 residues. Trimming removed 5 bases from V and 6 bases from J, with 20 bases in between.